The 8 T cell receptor beta chains in this list originate from one sample, sequenced in a study of vaccination effects on CD4 cells after COVID-19. ViraFEST expansion of antigen-specific CD4+ T cells with viral peptide pools preceded sequencing. When around ten days of culture had elapsed, CD4+ T cells were isolated. It was two doses of either the BNT162b2 or mRNA-1273 vaccine that participants received. Here immunoSEQ multiplex PCR was the method, and the copy in TCRdb shows in-frame clones only, minus some. The top ten hold 0.95% to 1.5% of the sample, which has about 72,000 clones, approximately 80% seen once. The antigens of these receptors remain unknown. This material consisted of CD4+ T cells from PBMCs cultured with HCoV-229E spike peptides, taken after COVID-19 vaccination. These receptors were collected from a human donor who received a COVID-19 vaccine.

This chain joins TRBV6-5 and TRBJ2-2; D unclear. CDR1 is MNHEY, CDR2 SVGAGI, per germline. V was cut by 4 bases and J by 2 bases, with 5 bases left in between. The CDR3 spans 13 residues. DNA for the CDR3: TGTGCCAGCAGTTCCAGTAACACCGGGGAGCTGTTTTTT. Protein: CASSSSNTGELFF.

This chain links TRBV28 with TRBJ1-6; 9 bases map to TRBD1. V was pared by 2 bases and J by 6 bases, with 5 bases of the junction left unmatched. This CDR3 spans 16 amino acids. From germline, CDR1 is MDHEN and CDR2 SYDVKM. The CDR3, as DNA: TGTGCCAGCAGTTTACTGCCGGGACAGGGTAATTCACCCCTCCACTTT. It encodes CASSLLPGQGNSPLHF. The entire variable domain, with the rest obtained from reference TRBV28 and TRBJ1-6, is as follows: DVKVTQSSRYLVKRTGEKVFLECVQDMDHENMFWYRQDPGLGLRLIYFSYDVKMKEKGDIPEGYSVSREKKERFSLILESASTNQTSMYLCASSLLPGQGNSPLHFGNGTRLTVT.

This clone turned up a few times. This chain joins TRBV24-1 and TRBJ1-2, with D perhaps matching TRBD1 (6 bases). The CDR3 loop spans 14 amino acids. Germline CDR1 reads KGHDR; CDR2 reads SFDVKD. Between the trimmed V and J ends, which lost 3 bases and 2 bases, there was a span of 9 bases. The CDR3 spells CATSDRGINYGYTF. For the CDR3, the DNA is TGTGCCACCAGTGATAGGGGGATAAACTATGGCTACACCTTC.

This clone was observed a handful of times. This chain uses TRBV7-8 with TRBJ2-2, with 8 nucleotides matching TRBD1. This CDR3 has 15 amino acids. The germline gives CDR1 SGHVS, CDR2 FQNEAQ. Trimming cost V 4 bases and J 6 bases; bases outside gene matches: 7. CDR3 DNA sequence: TGTGCCAGCAGCTCCCTGGACAGGGAATCCGGGGAGCTGTTTTTT. Protein: CASSSLDRESGELFF. The variable domain in full, with the rest retrieved from reference TRBV7-8 and TRBJ2-2, is GAGVSQSPRYKVAKRGQDVALRCDPISGHVSLFWYQQALGQGPEFLTYFQNEAQLDKSGLPSDRFFAERPEGSVSTLKIQRTQQEDSAVYLCASSSLDRESGELFFGEGSRLTVL.

V is TRBV5-1 and J is TRBJ2-2; unclear D gene. This CDR3 has 15 amino acids. V lost 3 bases and J lost 6, with 15 bases in between. Germline V lookup: CDR1 SGHRS, CDR2 YFSETQ. CDR3 amino acids: CASSYGSIAAGELFF. The CDR3 bases are TGCGCCAGCAGCTACGGGTCCATAGCCGCCGGGGAGCTGTTTTTT.

This clone was observed a handful of times. The chain couples TRBV9 to TRBJ1-6; D may be TRBD1 (5 bases). Per the germline V gene, CDR1 is SGDLS and CDR2 is YYNGEE. CDR3 size: 15 residues. With 4 bases removed from V and 11 bases from J, the gap between germline ends came to 19 bases. DNA for the CDR3: TGTGCCAGCAGCCCCACGGACATGATCTTGACACCCCTCCACTTT. Its protein product is CASSPTDMILTPLHF.

This chain links TRBV7-2 with TRBJ2-2; D remains ambiguous. The V end was cut by 4 bases, the J end by 0 bases, with 9 bases between. Germline V lookup: CDR1 SGHTA, CDR2 FQGNSA. CDR3 length: 15 amino acids. The CDR3 sequence is CASSWSATNTGELFF. In DNA, the CDR3 is TGTGCCAGCAGCTGGAGCGCCACGAACACCGGGGAGCTGTTTTTT.

V is TRBV6-4 and J is TRBJ1-2; TRBD1 is a possible D gene (6 bases). The germline V gene has CDR1 MRHNA and CDR2 SNTAGT. The CDR3 has 13 residues. Trimming stripped 2 bases from V and 7 bases from J, with 11 bases between. CDR3 DNA: TGTGCCAGCAGTGACGGGCAGGGGAGTGGCTACACCTTC. Amino acid sequence: CASSDGQGSGYTF.